This T cell receptor beta chain came from a study of blood T cells in healthy people across ages. General study results and limits: Possibly, changes in expanded clonotypes were confounded because donor CMV status was unknown. More naive CD4+ cells and higher diversity marked long-lived donors relative to aged donors.

With respect to this clonotype: The antigen remains unidentified.

Together with a sample-barcoded 5' primer, a J-beta primer mix was included in a second PCR lasting about 7 to 11 cycles. TCRdb fed the 5' RACE reads into MiXCR, producing one record per CDR3 protein. The table lists approximately 1.5 million distinct CDR3 sequences, less than 45% of them singletons, with 4% in the top ten. Each sample provided at least 6 micrograms of extracted total RNA. This CDR3 contains 13 residues. The ends were cut back, 4 bases at V and 8 bases at J, with 12 bases in the middle. Germline CDR1 and CDR2: MNHNS and SASEGT. This receptor was taken from a woman younger than 35 in good health. V gene TRBV6-1 combines with J gene TRBJ2-1; D call uncertain. Sequencing was done on a sample of blood. In nucleotides, the CDR3 is TGTGCCAGCAGTGCCCTGGTAGCCTATGAGCAGTTCTTC. Translation gives CASSALVAYEQFF.